Following are 14 T cell receptor beta chains from one sample sequenced in a study of T cells in Graves' hyperthyroidism and ophthalmopathy. The investigators amplified TCR beta CDR3 regions from RNA transcripts. The HTBI primer set drove a first-round RT-PCR of the TCR CDR3. TCRdb fed the multiplex PCR reads into MiXCR, producing one record per CDR3 protein. The sample includes about 59,000 distinct CDR3 sequences, roughly 50% seen only once; the top ten take more than 3%. Specimen: blood. These receptors all stem from a woman aged 55-75 years with Graves' ophthalmopathy.

V is TRBV5-1 and J is TRBJ1-6; D ambiguous. V lost 8 bases to trimming and J lost 4 bases, with 10 bases between them. Germline V gene data show CDR1 as SGHRS and CDR2 as YFSETQ. The CDR3 extends over 13 amino acids. For the CDR3, the DNA is TGCGCCAGTCGGGAGTCGTATAATTCACCCCTCCACTTT. Translating it yields CASRESYNSPLHF.

In this sample, this clonotype turned up many times. The chain is built from TRBV20-1 and TRBJ1-5; possible D gene TRBD1, 5 bases. The germline V and J ends were trimmed by 3 bases and 2 bases, with 14 bases remaining between them. There are 15 residues in the CDR3. Germline V gene data show CDR1 as DFQATT and CDR2 as SNEGSKA (reference sequence). CDR3 sequence reads: CSASPGSWGNQPQHF. In DNA form, the CDR3 reads TGCAGTGCTAGCCCAGGGAGCTGGGGCAATCAGCCCCAGCATTTT.

This clonotype was detected only once. This sequence may be a read error, since a much larger clone differs from it by one base. The J gene is TRBJ1-4, the V gene TRBV4-3; maybe TRBD1 (5 bases). There are 16 residues in the CDR3. Germline V gives CDR1 LGHNA, CDR2 YSLEER. The CDR3 here is CASSLNSGGGNERLFF. The DNA of the CDR3 is TGCGCCAGCAGCCTCAATAGCGGGGGAGGGAATGAAAGACTGTTTTTT.

The gene calls are TRBV7-2 and TRBJ2-5; tentative D call: TRBD2 (5 bases). CDR1 is SGHTA and CDR2 is FQGNSA in the germline V gene. V dropped 1 base and J dropped 0 bases, with 9 bases sitting between them. The CDR3 sequence is 15 residues long. The CDR3 sequence: CASSLGTDYQETQYF. CDR3 sequence (DNA): TGTGCCAGCAGCTTAGGGACTGACTACCAAGAGACCCAGTACTTC.

V gene TRBV10-3 combines with J gene TRBJ2-6, with TRBD1 as a possible D gene (7 bases). Trimming took off 1 base at V and 3 bases at J, with 16 bases between the two ends. CDR1 is ENHRY, CDR2 SYGVKD, per germline. The CDR3 extends over 18 amino acids. The CDR3 sequence: CAISEWRDSDNGANVLTF. The CDR3, as DNA: TGTGCCATCAGTGAGTGGAGGGACAGCGATAATGGGGCCAACGTCCTGACTTTC.

This clonotype was detected once. The chain recombines TRBV30 with TRBJ1-1, with D possibly TRBD1 on 5 matching bases. This CDR3 spans 11 amino acids. Germline V CDR1 and CDR2: GTSNPN, SVGIG (reference sequence). V was cut by 0 bases and J by 10 bases, with 9 bases left in between. CDR3 amino acids: CAWSVRGGAFF. The CDR3, as DNA: TGTGCCTGGAGTGTACGCGGGGGAGCTTTCTTT.

V is TRBV24-1 and J is TRBJ1-1; D is unclear. This CDR3 is built from 9 residues. Trimming pared 12 bases from V and 2 bases from J, leaving 3 bases between. Per the germline V gene, CDR1 is KGHDR and CDR2 is SFDVKD. CDR3 sequence (DNA): TGTGCCGCTAACACTGAAGCTTTCTTT. Translated, it gives CAANTEAFF.

The chain couples TRBV5-5 to TRBJ1-5; a possible D gene is TRBD1 (6 bases). The germline V gene encodes CDR1 SGHKS and CDR2 YYEKEE (reference sequence). This CDR3 comprises 18 residues. Between the trimmed V and J ends, which lost 3 bases and 7 bases, there was a span of 26 bases. CDR3 coding DNA: TGTGCCAGCAGCTCGCTACCCACTAGCGGGGGCTACGAGCAGCCCCAGCATTTT. It yields the protein CASSSLPTSGGYEQPQHF.

The chain couples TRBV6-4 to TRBJ2-6; D not certain. V lost 3 bases, J lost 1 base, and 7 bases lay in between. The CDR3 sequence is 15 residues long. CDR1 and CDR2 from the germline V gene are MRHNA and SNTAGT. The CDR3 sequence is CASSEGQSGANVLTF. Here the CDR3 DNA reads TGTGCCAGCAGTGAAGGGCAATCTGGGGCCAACGTCCTGACTTTC.

The chain combines TRBV11-2 with TRBJ2-7; D is perhaps TRBD2 (5 bases). The germline CDR1 and CDR2 sequences are SGHAT and FQNNGV. Between the trimmed V and J ends, which lost 1 base and 5 bases, there was a span of 9 bases. This CDR3 has 13 residues. As DNA, the CDR3 is TGTGCCAGCAGCTTAGCGGCTAGCAACGAGCAGTACTTC. It specifies CASSLAASNEQYF.

The chain links TRBV10-3 to TRBJ2-3; D not certain. The V and J ends lost 8 bases and 7 bases respectively, with 13 bases between them. The CDR3 length is 12 residues. Germline V gene lookup returns CDR1 ENHRY and CDR2 SYGVKD. The CDR3 protein is CAIGSSKNTQYF. The CDR3 DNA follows: TGTGCCATCGGGTCTTCCAAGAATACGCAGTATTTT.

This clonotype was detected ten times or more. The gene calls are TRBV4-2 and TRBJ2-1, with D hard to call. Trimming left V 3 bases short and J 0 bases short, with 9 bases between. Germline assignment: CDR1 LGHNA and CDR2 YNFKEQ. The CDR3 loop spans 15 amino acids. CDR3 DNA: TGTGCCAGCAGCCAGGACGATAGCTCCTACAATGAGCAGTTCTTC. Translating gives CASSQDDSSYNEQFF.

The V gene is TRBV5-1, the J gene TRBJ2-3, with 14 bases aligning to TRBD2. This CDR3 has 17 residues. Germline CDR1 SGHRS, CDR2 YFSETQ. V gave up 5 bases and J gave up 0 bases; unmatched junction bases: 5. CDR3 sequence reads: CASSSTSGRVSTDTQYF. CDR3 in DNA: TGCGCCAGCAGTTCGACTAGCGGGAGGGTTAGCACAGATACGCAGTATTTT.

The chain employs TRBV9 and TRBJ2-7, with 7 bases aligning to TRBD1. CDR3 size: 14 residues. Unmatched junction bases numbered 2, after V lost 0 bases and J lost 2 bases. Germline V gives CDR1 SGDLS, CDR2 YYNGEE. The CDR3 sequence is CASSVEGAAYEQYF. The CDR3 DNA follows: TGTGCCAGCAGCGTAGAGGGGGCGGCCTACGAGCAGTACTTC.